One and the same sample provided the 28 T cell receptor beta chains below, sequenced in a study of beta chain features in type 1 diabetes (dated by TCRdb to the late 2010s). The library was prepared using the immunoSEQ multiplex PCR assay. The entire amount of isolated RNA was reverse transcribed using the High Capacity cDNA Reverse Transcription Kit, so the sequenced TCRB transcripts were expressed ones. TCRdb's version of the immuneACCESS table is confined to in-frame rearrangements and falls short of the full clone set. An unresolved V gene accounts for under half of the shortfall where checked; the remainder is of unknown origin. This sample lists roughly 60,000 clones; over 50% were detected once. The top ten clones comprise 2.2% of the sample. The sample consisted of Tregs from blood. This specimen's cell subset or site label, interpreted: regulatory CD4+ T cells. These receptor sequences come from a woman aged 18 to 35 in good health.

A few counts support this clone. The CDR3, as DNA: TGTGCCAGCAGCTTAGATCTAGGTCGGACTGAAGCTTTCTTT. This translates into CASSLDLGRTEAFF. J is TRBJ1-1 and V is TRBV7-2; unclear D gene. CDR1 is SGHTA, CDR2 FQGNSA, per germline. The CDR3 runs 14 residues. V gave up 1 base and J gave up 5 bases, with 11 bases separating them.

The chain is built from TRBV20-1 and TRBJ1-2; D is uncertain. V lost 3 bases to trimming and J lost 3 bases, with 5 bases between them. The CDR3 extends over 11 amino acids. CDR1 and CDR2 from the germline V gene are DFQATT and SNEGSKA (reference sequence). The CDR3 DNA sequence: TGCAGTGCTAGTAGCGACTATGGCTACACCTTC. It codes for CSASSDYGYTF.

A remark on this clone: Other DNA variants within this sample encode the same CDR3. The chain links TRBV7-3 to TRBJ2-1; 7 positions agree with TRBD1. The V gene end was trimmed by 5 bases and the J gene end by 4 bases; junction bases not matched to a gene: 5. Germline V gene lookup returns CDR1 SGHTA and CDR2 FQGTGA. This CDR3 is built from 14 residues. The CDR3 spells CASSPGTAYNEQFF. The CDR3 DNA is TGTGCCAGCAGCCCAGGGACAGCTTACAATGAGCAGTTCTTC.

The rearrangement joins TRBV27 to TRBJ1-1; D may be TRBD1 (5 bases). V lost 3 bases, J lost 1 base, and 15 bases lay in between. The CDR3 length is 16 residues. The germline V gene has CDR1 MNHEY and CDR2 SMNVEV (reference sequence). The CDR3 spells CASSFGARGWNTEAFF. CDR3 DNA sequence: TGTGCCAGCAGTTTCGGAGCAAGGGGCTGGAACACTGAAGCTTTCTTT.

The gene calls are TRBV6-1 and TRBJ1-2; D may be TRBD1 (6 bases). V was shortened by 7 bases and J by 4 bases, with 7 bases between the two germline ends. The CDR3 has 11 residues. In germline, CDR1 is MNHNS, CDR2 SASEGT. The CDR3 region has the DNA TGTGCCAGCACGACAGGCTATGGCTACACCTTC. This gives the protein CASTTGYGYTF.

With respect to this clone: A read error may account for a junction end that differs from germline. CDR3 region: CASSQNDRVNHGYTF. The CDR3 DNA reads TGCGCCAGCAGCCAGAACGACAGGGTTAACCATGGCTACACCTTC. The V gene is TRBV4-3, the J gene TRBJ1-2; 7 positions agree with TRBD1. Germline CDR1 LGHNA, CDR2 YSLEER. The CDR3 covers 15 residues.

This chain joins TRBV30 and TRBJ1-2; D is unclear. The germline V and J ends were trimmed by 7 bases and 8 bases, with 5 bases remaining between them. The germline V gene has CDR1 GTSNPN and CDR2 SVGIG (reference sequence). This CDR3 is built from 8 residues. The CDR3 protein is CASQGYTF. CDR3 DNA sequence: TGTGCCTCCCAAGGCTACACCTTC.

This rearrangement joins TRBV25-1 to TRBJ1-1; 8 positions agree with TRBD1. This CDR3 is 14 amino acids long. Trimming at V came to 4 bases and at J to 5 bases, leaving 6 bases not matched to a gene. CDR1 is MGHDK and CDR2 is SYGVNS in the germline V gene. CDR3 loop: CASSAQGAGTEAFF. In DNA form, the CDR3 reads TGTGCCAGCAGTGCTCAGGGGGCCGGGACTGAAGCTTTCTTT.

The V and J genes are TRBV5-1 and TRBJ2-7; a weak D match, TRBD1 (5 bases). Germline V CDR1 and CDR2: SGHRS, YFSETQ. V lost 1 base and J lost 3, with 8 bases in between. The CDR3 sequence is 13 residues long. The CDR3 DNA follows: TGCGCCAGCAGCTTGAACCAGGGCTACGAGCAGTACTTC. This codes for CASSLNQGYEQYF.

The CDR3 sequence: CASSLFAGGPYEQYF. CDR3 nucleotide sequence: TGTGCCAGCAGCTTATTCGCGGGGGGGCCCTACGAGCAGTACTTC. The chain has TRBV11-2 and TRBJ2-7, with 9 bases that match TRBD2. Germline CDR1 reads SGHAT; CDR2 reads FQNNGV. The J segment lost 2 bases and the V segment lost 2 bases, leaving 4 bases of the junction unmatched. The CDR3 runs 15 residues.

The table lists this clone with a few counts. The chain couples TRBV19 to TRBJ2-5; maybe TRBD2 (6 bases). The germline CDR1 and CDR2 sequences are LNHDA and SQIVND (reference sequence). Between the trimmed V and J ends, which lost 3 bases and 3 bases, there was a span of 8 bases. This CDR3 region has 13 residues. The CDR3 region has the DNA TGTGCCAGTAGTATTGCTAGCGAAGAGACCCAGTACTTC. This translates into CASSIASEETQYF.

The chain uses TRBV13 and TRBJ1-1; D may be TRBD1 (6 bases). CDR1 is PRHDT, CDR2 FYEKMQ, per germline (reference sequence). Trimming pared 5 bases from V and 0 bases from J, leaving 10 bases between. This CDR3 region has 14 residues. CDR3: CASSQEGVNTEAFF. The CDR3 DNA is TGTGCCAGCAGCCAAGAGGGGGTGAACACTGAAGCTTTCTTT.

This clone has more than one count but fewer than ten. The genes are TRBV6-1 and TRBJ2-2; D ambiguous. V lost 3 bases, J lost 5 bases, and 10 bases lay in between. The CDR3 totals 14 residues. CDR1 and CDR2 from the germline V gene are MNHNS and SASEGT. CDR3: CASSDVAETGELFF. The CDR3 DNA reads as TGTGCCAGCAGTGATGTGGCGGAGACCGGGGAGCTGTTTTTT.

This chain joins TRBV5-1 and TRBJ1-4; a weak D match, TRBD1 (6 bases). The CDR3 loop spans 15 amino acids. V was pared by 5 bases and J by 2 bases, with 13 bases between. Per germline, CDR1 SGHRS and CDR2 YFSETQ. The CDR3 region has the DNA TGCGCCAGCAGAATCGGACAGCCGACTAATGAAAAACTGTTTTTT. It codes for CASRIGQPTNEKLFF.

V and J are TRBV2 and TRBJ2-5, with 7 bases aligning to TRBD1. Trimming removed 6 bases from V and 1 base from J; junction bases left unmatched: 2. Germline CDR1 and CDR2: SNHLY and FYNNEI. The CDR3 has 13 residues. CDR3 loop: CASRDRRQETQYF. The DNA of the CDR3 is TGTGCCAGCAGGGACAGGCGCCAAGAGACCCAGTACTTC. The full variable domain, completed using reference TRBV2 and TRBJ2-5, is EPEVTQTPSHQVTQMGQEVILRCVPISNHLYFYWYRQILGQKVEFLVSFYNNEISEKSEIFDDQFSVERPDGSNFTLKIRSTKLEDSAMYFCASRDRRQETQYFGPGTRLLVL.

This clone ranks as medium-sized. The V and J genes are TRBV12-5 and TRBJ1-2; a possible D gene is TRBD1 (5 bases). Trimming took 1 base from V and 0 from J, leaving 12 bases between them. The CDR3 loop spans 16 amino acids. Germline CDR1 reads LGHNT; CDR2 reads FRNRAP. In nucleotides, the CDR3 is TGTGCTAGTGGTTTGGGGACACGTCAATCTAACTATGGCTACACCTTC. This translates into CASGLGTRQSNYGYTF.

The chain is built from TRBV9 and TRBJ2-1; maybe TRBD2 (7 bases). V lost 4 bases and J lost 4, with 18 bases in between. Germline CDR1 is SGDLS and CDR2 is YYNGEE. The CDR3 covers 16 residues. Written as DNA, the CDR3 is TGTGCCAGCAGCCCGGGGGGCGCGTTAGGTTACAATGAGCAGTTCTTC. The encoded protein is CASSPGGALGYNEQFF.

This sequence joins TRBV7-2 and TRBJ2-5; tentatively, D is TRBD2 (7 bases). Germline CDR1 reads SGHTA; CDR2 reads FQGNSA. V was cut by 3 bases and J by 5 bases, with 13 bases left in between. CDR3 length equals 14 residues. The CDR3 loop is CASSFWGGGETQYF. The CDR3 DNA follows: TGTGCCAGCAGCTTTTGGGGGGGCGGGGAGACCCAGTACTTC.

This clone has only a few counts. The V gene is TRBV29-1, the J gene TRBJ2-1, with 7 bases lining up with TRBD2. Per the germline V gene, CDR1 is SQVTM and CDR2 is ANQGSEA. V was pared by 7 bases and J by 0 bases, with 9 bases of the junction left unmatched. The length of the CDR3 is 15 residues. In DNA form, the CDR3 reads TGCAGCGGGGGGGAGGGGCCAAGCTCCTACAATGAGCAGTTCTTC. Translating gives CSGGEGPSSYNEQFF.

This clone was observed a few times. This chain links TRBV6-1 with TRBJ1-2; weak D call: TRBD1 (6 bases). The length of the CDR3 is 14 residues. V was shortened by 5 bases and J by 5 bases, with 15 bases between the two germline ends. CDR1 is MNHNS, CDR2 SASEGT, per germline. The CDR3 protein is CASSPSDSPYGYTF. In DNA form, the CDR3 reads TGTGCCAGCAGTCCATCGGACAGTCCTTATGGCTACACCTTC.

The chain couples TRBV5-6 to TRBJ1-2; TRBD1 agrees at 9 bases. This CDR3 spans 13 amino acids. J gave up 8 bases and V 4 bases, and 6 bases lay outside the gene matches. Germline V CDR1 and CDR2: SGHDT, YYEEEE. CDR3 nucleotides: TGTGCCAGCAGCCCGGGACAGGGAGGCGGCTACACCTTC. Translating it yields CASSPGQGGGYTF.

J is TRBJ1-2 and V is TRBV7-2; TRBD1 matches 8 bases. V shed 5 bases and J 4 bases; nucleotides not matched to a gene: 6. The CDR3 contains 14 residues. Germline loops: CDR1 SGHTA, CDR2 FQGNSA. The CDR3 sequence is CASSLTGAGYGYTF. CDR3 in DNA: TGTGCCAGCAGCCTGACAGGGGCGGGCTATGGCTACACCTTC.

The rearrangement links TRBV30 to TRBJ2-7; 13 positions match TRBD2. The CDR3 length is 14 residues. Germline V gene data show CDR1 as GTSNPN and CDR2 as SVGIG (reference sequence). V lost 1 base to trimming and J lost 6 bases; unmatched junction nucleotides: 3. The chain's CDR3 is CAWSGTSGSFEQYF. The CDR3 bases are TGTGCCTGGAGTGGGACTAGCGGGAGTTTCGAGCAGTACTTC.

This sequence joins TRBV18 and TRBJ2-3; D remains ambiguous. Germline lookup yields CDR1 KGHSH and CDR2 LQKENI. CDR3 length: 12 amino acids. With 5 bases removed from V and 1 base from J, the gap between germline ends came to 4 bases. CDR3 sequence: CASSTGTDTQYF. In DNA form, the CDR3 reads TGTGCCAGCTCAACGGGCACAGATACGCAGTATTTT.

The CDR3 region has the DNA TGTGCCAGCAGTTACAGGTCGGACGGGGAGCTGTTTTTT. This sequence encodes CASSYRSDGELFF. The V call is TRBV2, the J call TRBJ2-2, with D possibly TRBD1 on 5 matching bases. V was trimmed by 5 bases and J by 7 bases, leaving 11 bases between them. The CDR3 consists of 13 residues. CDR1 and CDR2 from the germline V gene are SNHLY and FYNNEI. Full variable domain (outside the CDR3, taken from reference TRBV2 and TRBJ2-2): EPEVTQTPSHQVTQMGQEVILRCVPISNHLYFYWYRQILGQKVEFLVSFYNNEISEKSEIFDDQFSVERPDGSNFTLKIRSTKLEDSAMYFCASSYRSDGELFFGEGSRLTVL.

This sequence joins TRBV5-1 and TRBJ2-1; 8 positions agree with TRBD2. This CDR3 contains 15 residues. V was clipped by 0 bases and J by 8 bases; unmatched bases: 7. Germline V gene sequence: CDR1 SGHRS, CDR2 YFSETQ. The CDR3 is CASSLASGGLYEQFF. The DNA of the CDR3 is TGCGCCAGCAGCTTGGCCTCGGGGGGGCTTTATGAGCAGTTCTTC.

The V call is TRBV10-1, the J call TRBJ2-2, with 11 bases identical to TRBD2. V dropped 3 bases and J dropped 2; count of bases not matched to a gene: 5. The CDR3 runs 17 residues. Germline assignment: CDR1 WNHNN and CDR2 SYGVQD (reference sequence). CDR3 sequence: CASSERLAGGNTGELFF. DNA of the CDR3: TGCGCCAGCAGTGAAAGGCTAGCGGGAGGTAACACCGGGGAGCTGTTTTTT.

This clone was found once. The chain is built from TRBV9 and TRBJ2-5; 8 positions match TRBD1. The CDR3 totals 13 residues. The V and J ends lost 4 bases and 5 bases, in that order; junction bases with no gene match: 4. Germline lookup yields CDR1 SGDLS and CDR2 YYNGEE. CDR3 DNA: TGTGCCAGCAGCCCTAGACAGGGGGAGACCCAGTACTTC. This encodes CASSPRQGETQYF.